A selection of T cell receptor beta chains follows, all from one sample in a study of blood T cell repertoires in COVID-19. Measured with immunoSEQ multiplex PCR; TCRdb has only the in-frame clones, and not every one. The data hold about 380,000 clones, with 70% to 90% observed a single time. Input material: PBMCs or T cells enriched from blood (not recorded which). These receptors all come from a young woman who had recovered from COVID-19. CDR3s include the opening cysteine and the closing phenylalanine or tryptophan. Fields, in order: V gene, clone size, CDR3 protein. Rows give clone size only sometimes, using once, few, many, or a class for an expanded clone.

TRBV7-6 | . | CASSLYVGGTNNEQFF
TRBV9 | . | CASSVGPLNTEAFF
TRBV30 | . | CAWRPGGGGEKLFF
TRBV4-1 | . | CASSQEDTTNEKLFF
TRBV7-3 | . | CASSLVVAANEQFF
TRBV7-9 | once | CASSLVSGGPGELFF
TRBV14 | . | CASTLQGKGTEAFF
TRBV18 | few | CASSPGLGTEAFF
TRBV2 | . | CASSSDRGLVEQYF
TRBV19 | . | CSVRSGPTQYF
TRBV29-1 | . | CSVYRDGNTEAFF
TRBV3-1/TRBV3-2 | . | CASSQAGGRYNEQFF
TRBV18 | . | CASSRQGKGTHPATNEKLFF
TRBV29-1 | . | CSVEDRLNTEAFF
TRBV25-1 | few | CASTDSTSTDTQYF
TRBV7-9 | . | CASSGLVGGTGELFF
TRBV7-6 | . | CASSLGGDQRNQPQHF
TRBV7-8 | . | CASSLALAGSSYEQYF
TRBV4-2 | . | CASTFGLAGRVDTQYF
TRBV9 | few | CASSVAPGANVLTF
TRBV6-5 | . | CASSFRDSYSPLHF
TRBV3-1/TRBV3-2 | . | CASSPERRGWDCTSVGRAGGPYF
TRBV7-3 | once | CASSLKPRQGAIGELFF
TRBV19 | . | CASSTHRDRVRQLRSPLHF
TRBV4-1 | . | CASSQDGTRGNEQFF
TRBV7-8 | . | CASSSSLTGGSYNSPLHF
TRBV5-1 | . | CASSAWSQGAGGNTIYF
TRBV7-9 | . | CASTPWRIGMNTEAFF
TRBV19 | . | CASSKRGRLYESNQPQHF
TRBV11-2 | . | CASSFRPAPLHF
TRBV2 | many | CASDRDSNQPQHF
TRBV7-9 | . | CASSRTPYEQYF
TRBV5-1 | . | CASSVGQGREKLFF
TRBV10-2 | . | CASSGNQGTSVYTF
TRBV12-5 | . | CASGSGQGREKLFF
TRBV4-1 | . | CASSHSRGEINEQFF